A selection of T cell receptor beta chains follows, all from one sample in a study of identical twins. One entry per CDR3 protein, called by TCRdb with MiXCR from the 5' RACE reads. The sample comprises 1.5 million to 2 million distinct CDR3 sequences, about 32% of which are singletons, and 0.25% to 0.3% rests with the top ten. The sample taken for sequencing was cord blood. These receptors came from a newborn girl in good health. Each CDR3 is given without its conserved first and last residue. Clone size is given for some rows only: seen once, a few or many times, or a class if the clone is expanded.

v_gene: TRBV20-1; abundance: few; CDR3aa: SAKDRLRHTEAF
v_gene: TRBV5-6; abundance: few; CDR3aa: ASSLAGDFSYEQY
v_gene: TRBV4-2; abundance: NA; CDR3aa: ASSQGLVGGNGGTGELF
v_gene: TRBV3-1; abundance: few; CDR3aa: ASALGHTGDTQY
v_gene: TRBV5-1; abundance: NA; CDR3aa: ASSLAGGETTEAF
v_gene: TRBV10-3; abundance: few; CDR3aa: ATGTGTGYSYEQY
v_gene: TRBV6-2/TRBV6-3; abundance: few; CDR3aa: ASTRQGPYGYT
v_gene: TRBV27; abundance: NA; CDR3aa: ASSFPSTANTGELF
v_gene: TRBV5-1; abundance: NA; CDR3aa: ASSLGGGQSYEQY
v_gene: TRBV5-1; abundance: NA; CDR3aa: ASSLYGRATGELF
v_gene: TRBV28; abundance: NA; CDR3aa: ASSLPGFTGELF
v_gene: TRBV27; abundance: many; CDR3aa: ASSFSRGNTEAF
v_gene: TRBV28; abundance: few; CDR3aa: ASSFWAGAGEKLF
v_gene: TRBV7-8; abundance: NA; CDR3aa: ASSFKSTSYNEQF
v_gene: TRBV12-5; abundance: few; CDR3aa: ASGRTLRGKYNEQF
v_gene: TRBV20-1; abundance: NA; CDR3aa: SAPMGLARNTQY
v_gene: TRBV9; abundance: few; CDR3aa: ASSVVKNEQF
v_gene: TRBV4-2; abundance: NA; CDR3aa: ASSQALATSGISYEQY
v_gene: TRBV10-3; abundance: NA; CDR3aa: AISEGGWENQPQH
v_gene: TRBV7-8; abundance: NA; CDR3aa: ASSLKFTGPEAF
v_gene: TRBV4-2; abundance: few; CDR3aa: ASSRAGRNYGYT
v_gene: TRBV12-3/TRBV12-4; abundance: NA; CDR3aa: ASSLSAGGPFDTQY
v_gene: TRBV4-2; abundance: NA; CDR3aa: ASSQAGTSGGASDTQY
v_gene: TRBV6-1; abundance: few; CDR3aa: ASARLANEQY
v_gene: TRBV5-6; abundance: NA; CDR3aa: ASSLKQVRVYGYT
v_gene: TRBV12-3/TRBV12-4; abundance: few; CDR3aa: ASSPQSTQPQH
v_gene: TRBV20-1; abundance: few; CDR3aa: SGVELAGNNEQF
v_gene: TRBV20-1; abundance: NA; CDR3aa: SAPDRLYNEQF
v_gene: TRBV29-1; abundance: NA; CDR3aa: SVGVRGQSGNTIY
v_gene: TRBV9; abundance: NA; CDR3aa: ASSVGVWGNGELF
v_gene: TRBV7-8; abundance: once; CDR3aa: ASRPTQGQETQY
v_gene: TRBV6-2/TRBV6-3; abundance: NA; CDR3aa: ASSKPGQEKNTEAF
v_gene: TRBV5-1; abundance: few; CDR3aa: ASSAVGQNYGYT
v_gene: TRBV20-1; abundance: NA; CDR3aa: SASTGMGYT
v_gene: TRBV2; abundance: NA; CDR3aa: ASSEAAGYT
v_gene: TRBV7-2; abundance: once; CDR3aa: ASSWGSTDTLY
v_gene: TRBV7-6; abundance: once; CDR3aa: ASSLIYNEQY
v_gene: TRBV20-1; abundance: NA; CDR3aa: SASPNSLQETQF
v_gene: TRBV28; abundance: NA; CDR3aa: ASSLVPPRGSYEQY
v_gene: TRBV20-1; abundance: few; CDR3aa: SATGPRGITDTQY
v_gene: TRBV29-1; abundance: NA; CDR3aa: SVGLAWAGELF
v_gene: TRBV12-3/TRBV12-4; abundance: few; CDR3aa: ASRSSGAKNIQY
v_gene: TRBV11-2; abundance: NA; CDR3aa: ASSLSGRAGFDEQY
v_gene: TRBV7-8; abundance: few; CDR3aa: ASSLPRETRGSRNEQF
v_gene: TRBV7-2; abundance: NA; CDR3aa: ASSTLSGSINEQY
v_gene: TRBV12-3/TRBV12-4; abundance: NA; CDR3aa: AGRTGGLDGYT
v_gene: TRBV2; abundance: many; CDR3aa: ASSATGEGNEQY
v_gene: TRBV5-6; abundance: NA; CDR3aa: ASSLWGAHNEQY
v_gene: TRBV12-3/TRBV12-4; abundance: few; CDR3aa: ASSPQGQTGSYNEQY
v_gene: TRBV29-1; abundance: few; CDR3aa: SAVIIGTTTRNYEQY
v_gene: TRBV20-1; abundance: few; CDR3aa: SAKVGGPTTTQY
v_gene: TRBV4-2; abundance: NA; CDR3aa: ASSQEVGGVYEQY
v_gene: TRBV5-1; abundance: NA; CDR3aa: ASSLGFENEQF
v_gene: TRBV20-1; abundance: NA; CDR3aa: SATGSGANVLT
v_gene: TRBV4-1; abundance: NA; CDR3aa: ASSPKGGQRLYQPQH
v_gene: TRBV7-2; abundance: NA; CDR3aa: ASSPMTVYGYT
v_gene: TRBV3-1; abundance: NA; CDR3aa: ASIGSRGNNEQF
v_gene: TRBV7-8; abundance: NA; CDR3aa: ASSLVEWANTEAF
v_gene: TRBV20-1; abundance: NA; CDR3aa: SAQPGIKETQY